This passage covers 9 T cell receptor beta chains from one sample sequenced in a study of CD8 T cells in Susac syndrome. Random hexamers were used to reverse transcribe 0.5 to 1 ug of RNA. TCRdb reprocessed the immunoSEQ multiplex PCR reads with MiXCR, giving one entry per CDR3 protein. In the table there are about 150,000 distinct CDR3 sequences, about 94% of which are singletons. Source material: CD8+ T cells from PBMCs. These receptors came from a human donor with multiple sclerosis.

The rearrangement links TRBV20-1 to TRBJ2-7; 7 bases agree with TRBD1. The CDR3 contains 14 residues. From germline, CDR1 is DFQATT and CDR2 SNEGSKA (reference sequence). The ends lost 0 bases at V and 6 bases at J; junction bases unmatched: 8. The CDR3 loop reads CSARDLGQGVEQYF. CDR3 nucleotide sequence: TGCAGTGCTAGAGATTTGGGCCAGGGGGTCGAGCAGTACTTC.

The rearrangement uses TRBV4-3 and TRBJ1-2; tentatively, D is TRBD1 (5 bases). V was shortened by 4 bases and J by 3 bases, with 15 bases between the two germline ends. CDR1 and CDR2 from the germline V gene are LGHNA and YSLEER. The CDR3 consists of 15 residues. CDR3 in amino acids: CASSRAAGRDYGYTF. CDR3 nucleotide sequence: TGCGCCAGCAGCCGGGCCGCAGGGAGGGACTATGGCTACACCTTC.

This sequence joins TRBV18 and TRBJ1-5; D is possibly TRBD1 (5 bases). Per the germline V gene, CDR1 is KGHSH and CDR2 is LQKENI. The CDR3 is 18 residues long. The ends were cut back, 4 bases at V and 0 bases at J, with 19 bases in the middle. CDR3 region: CASSLTIREGNSNQPQHF. Here the CDR3 DNA reads TGTGCCAGCTCACTTACTATCCGGGAGGGGAATAGCAATCAGCCCCAGCATTTT. Variable domain in full (rest from reference TRBV18 and TRBJ1-5): NAGVMQNPRHLVRRRGQEARLRCSPMKGHSHVYWYRQLPEEGLKFMVYLQKENIIDESGMPKERFSAEFPKEGPSILRIQQVVRGDSAAYFCASSLTIREGNSNQPQHFGDGTRLSIL.

The chain has TRBV5-1 and TRBJ2-1, with D perhaps TRBD1 (7 bases). V shed 5 bases and J shed 8 bases, with 17 bases lying between them. Looked up from germline, CDR1 is SGHRS and CDR2 is YFSETQ. CDR3 length: 14 amino acids. The CDR3 region has the DNA TGCGCCAGCAGGCAGGGGGGTATGTTTGATGAGCAGTTCTTC. It codes for CASRQGGMFDEQFF.

The count of this clonotype is one. The gene calls are TRBV29-1 and TRBJ1-1; D is possibly TRBD1 (6 bases). The CDR3 runs 13 residues. The germline V gene has CDR1 SQVTM and CDR2 ANQGSEA. V dropped 7 bases and J dropped 1 base, with 13 bases sitting between them. This CDR3 reads CSAQPGQNTEAFF. In DNA form, the CDR3 reads TGCAGCGCCCAACCGGGACAGAACACTGAAGCTTTCTTT.

This clonotype was seen just once. In DNA, the CDR3 is TGTGCCAGCAGTACCCCAGGGGGCCCCTACGAGCAGTACTTC. It encodes CASSTPGGPYEQYF. The rearrangement uses TRBV27 and TRBJ2-7; 8 bases are shared with TRBD1. Germline-derived CDR1 and CDR2 are MNHEY and SMNVEV (reference sequence). The CDR3 is 14 amino acids. V was pared by 5 bases and J by 2 bases, with 5 bases of the junction left unmatched.

The chain employs TRBV7-9 and TRBJ1-5; 7 bases line up with TRBD1. V shed 5 bases, J shed 7 bases, and the junction held 2 bases outside the gene matches. Germline CDR1 is SEHNR and CDR2 is FQNEAQ (reference sequence). CDR3 length: 12 amino acids. The chain's CDR3 is CASSTGVQPQHF. The DNA for the CDR3 is TGTGCCAGCAGCACAGGGGTCCAGCCCCAGCATTTT.

The chain couples TRBV15 to TRBJ2-5, with D maybe TRBD2 (6 bases). The ends were cut back, 2 bases at V and 4 bases at J, with 14 bases in the middle. CDR1 is LNHNV and CDR2 is YYDKDF in the germline V gene (reference sequence). There are 15 residues in the CDR3. The CDR3 spells CATSRTGLALETQYF. The CDR3 region has the DNA TGTGCCACCAGCAGAACGGGACTGGCTCTAGAGACCCAGTACTTC.

The CDR3 DNA reads TGTGCCACCAGCGTAGCAGGGGGCGGCTATTCACCCCTCCACTTT. Amino acids: CATSVAGGGYSPLHF. The J gene is TRBJ1-6, the V gene TRBV15, with 8 bases lining up with TRBD1. V gave up 5 bases and J gave up 8 bases; unmatched junction bases: 8. The length of the CDR3 is 15 residues. CDR1 is LNHNV and CDR2 is YYDKDF in the germline V gene (reference sequence).